The present entry profiles one T cell receptor beta chain with its context. Its antigen is not identified. This sample was taken from a study of cytomegalovirus exposure and HLA in healthy donors. Study in general: Ancestry clustering placed around 81% of around 400 genotyped donors in the Caucasian-associated cluster.

PCR amplification relied on 60 Vbeta primers (plus 13 Jbeta primers). Profiled with immunoSEQ multiplex PCR; TCRdb holds only in-frame clones, not every one. The sample holds about 97,000 clones, 60% to 85% seen once. This CDR3 spans 18 amino acids. V was trimmed by 7 bases and J by 3 bases, leaving 28 bases between them. The germline V gene has CDR1 LNHDA and CDR2 SQIVND (reference sequence). Healthy bone marrow donors made up the donors. Findings and limits, study-wide: Data from an earlier analysis indicated that most TCR beta V segments were productive either about 87% or about 30% of the time. Later work associated roughly 15,000 TCR beta sequences with HLA alleles at 0.05 false discovery rate.

The chain employs TRBV19 and TRBJ2-7; D might be TRBD1 (6 bases). The sequence was obtained from a man in his forties or fifties in good health and CMV-seronegative. The sample consisted of PBMCs. CDR3: CASICGRPTGNNDYEQYF. The DNA for the CDR3 is TGTGCCAGTATTTGTGGTCGACCGACAGGAAATAATGACTACGAGCAGTACTTC.